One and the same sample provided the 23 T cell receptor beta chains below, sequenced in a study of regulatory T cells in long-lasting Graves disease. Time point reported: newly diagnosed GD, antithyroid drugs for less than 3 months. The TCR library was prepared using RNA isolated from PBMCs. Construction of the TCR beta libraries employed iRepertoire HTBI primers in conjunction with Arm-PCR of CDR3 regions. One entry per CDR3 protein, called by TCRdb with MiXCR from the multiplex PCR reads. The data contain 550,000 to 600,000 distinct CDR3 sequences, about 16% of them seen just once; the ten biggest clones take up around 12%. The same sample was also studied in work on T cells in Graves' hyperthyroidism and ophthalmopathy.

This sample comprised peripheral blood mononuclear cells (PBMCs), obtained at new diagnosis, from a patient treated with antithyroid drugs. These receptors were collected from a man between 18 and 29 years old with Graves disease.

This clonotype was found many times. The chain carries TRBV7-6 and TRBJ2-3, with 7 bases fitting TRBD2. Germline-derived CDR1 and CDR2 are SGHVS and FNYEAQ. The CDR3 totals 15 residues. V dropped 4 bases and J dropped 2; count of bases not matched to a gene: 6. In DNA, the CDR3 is TGTGCCAGCAGCTCCACGGGAGGAATCACAGATACGCAGTATTTT. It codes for CASSSTGGITDTQYF.

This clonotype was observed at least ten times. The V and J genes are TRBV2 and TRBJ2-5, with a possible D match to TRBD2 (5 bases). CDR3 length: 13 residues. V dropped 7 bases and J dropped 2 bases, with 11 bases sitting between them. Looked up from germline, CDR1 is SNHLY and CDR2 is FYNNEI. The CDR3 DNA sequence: TGTGCCAGCAACGGACTGGATCAAGAGACCCAGTACTTC. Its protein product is CASNGLDQETQYF. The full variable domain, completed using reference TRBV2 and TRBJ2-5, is EPEVTQTPSHQVTQMGQEVILRCVPISNHLYFYWYRQILGQKVEFLVSFYNNEISEKSEIFDDQFSVERPDGSNFTLKIRSTKLEDSAMYFCASNGLDQETQYFGPGTRLLVL.

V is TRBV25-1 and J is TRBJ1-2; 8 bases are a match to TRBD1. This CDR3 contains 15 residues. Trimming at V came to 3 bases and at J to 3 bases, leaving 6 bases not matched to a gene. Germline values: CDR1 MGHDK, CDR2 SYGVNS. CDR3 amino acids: CASSEWTGTDYGYTF. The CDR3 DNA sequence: TGTGCCAGCAGTGAGTGGACAGGGACGGACTATGGCTACACCTTC.

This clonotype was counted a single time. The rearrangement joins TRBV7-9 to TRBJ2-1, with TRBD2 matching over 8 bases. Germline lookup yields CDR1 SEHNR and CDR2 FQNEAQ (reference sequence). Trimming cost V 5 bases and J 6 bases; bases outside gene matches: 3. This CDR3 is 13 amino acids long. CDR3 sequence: CASSLSGVNEQFF. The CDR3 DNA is TGTGCCAGCAGCCTTAGCGGGGTCAATGAGCAGTTCTTC.

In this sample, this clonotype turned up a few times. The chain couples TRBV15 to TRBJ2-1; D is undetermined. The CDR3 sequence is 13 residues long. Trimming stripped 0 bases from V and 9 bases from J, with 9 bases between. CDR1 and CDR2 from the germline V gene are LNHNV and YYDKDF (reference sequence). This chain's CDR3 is CATSREAKGEQFF. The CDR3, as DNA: TGTGCCACCAGCAGAGAGGCGAAGGGTGAGCAGTTCTTC.

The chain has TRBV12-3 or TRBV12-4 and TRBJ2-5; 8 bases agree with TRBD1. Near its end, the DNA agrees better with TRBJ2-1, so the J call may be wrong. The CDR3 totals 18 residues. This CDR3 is CASSLSPTWTGLSYEQFF. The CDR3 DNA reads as TGTGCCAGCAGTTTATCCCCCACCTGGACAGGGCTGTCCTACGAGCAGTTCTTC.

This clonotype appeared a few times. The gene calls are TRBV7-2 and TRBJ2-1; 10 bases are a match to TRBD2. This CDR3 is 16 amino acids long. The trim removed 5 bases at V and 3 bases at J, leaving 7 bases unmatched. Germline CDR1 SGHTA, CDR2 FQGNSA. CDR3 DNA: TGTGCCAGCAGCCAAGAAGCGGGAGGGGGCTACAATGAGCAGTTCTTC. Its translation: CASSQEAGGGYNEQFF.

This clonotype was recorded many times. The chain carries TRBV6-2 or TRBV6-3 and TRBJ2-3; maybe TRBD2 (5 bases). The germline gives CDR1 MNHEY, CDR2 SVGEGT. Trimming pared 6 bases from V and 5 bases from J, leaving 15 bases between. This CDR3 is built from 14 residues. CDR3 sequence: CASSSERSGDTQYF. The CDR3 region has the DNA TGTGCCAGCAGCTCAGAGCGGTCTGGAGATACGCAGTATTTT.

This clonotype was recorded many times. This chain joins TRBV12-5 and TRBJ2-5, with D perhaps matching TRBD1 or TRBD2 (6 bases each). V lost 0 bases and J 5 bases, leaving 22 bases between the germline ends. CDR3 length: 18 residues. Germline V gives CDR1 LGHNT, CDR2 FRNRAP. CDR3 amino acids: CASGLVLPTTRGRETQYF. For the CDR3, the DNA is TGTGCTAGTGGTTTGGTACTACCTACCACGAGGGGGAGGGAGACCCAGTACTTC.

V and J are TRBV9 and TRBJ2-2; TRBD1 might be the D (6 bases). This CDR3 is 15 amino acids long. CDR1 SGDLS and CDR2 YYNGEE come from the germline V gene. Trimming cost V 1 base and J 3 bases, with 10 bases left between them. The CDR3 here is CASSVRGRDTGELFF. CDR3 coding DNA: TGTGCCAGCAGCGTAAGGGGGAGAGACACCGGGGAGCTGTTTTTT.

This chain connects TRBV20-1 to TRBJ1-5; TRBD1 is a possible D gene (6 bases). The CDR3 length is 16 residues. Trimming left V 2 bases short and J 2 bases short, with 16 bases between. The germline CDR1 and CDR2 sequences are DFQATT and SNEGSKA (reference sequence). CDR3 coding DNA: TGCAGTGCTAGAATCCGGGCAGGGGAGCGCAATCAGCCCCAGCATTTT. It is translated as CSARIRAGERNQPQHF.

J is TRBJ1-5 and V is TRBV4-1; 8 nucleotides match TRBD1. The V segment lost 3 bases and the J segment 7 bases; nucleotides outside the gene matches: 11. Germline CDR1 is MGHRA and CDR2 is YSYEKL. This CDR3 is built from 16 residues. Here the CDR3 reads CASSHPAGQGNQPQHF. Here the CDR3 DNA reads TGCGCCAGCAGCCATCCGGCTGGACAGGGTAACCAGCCCCAGCATTTT.

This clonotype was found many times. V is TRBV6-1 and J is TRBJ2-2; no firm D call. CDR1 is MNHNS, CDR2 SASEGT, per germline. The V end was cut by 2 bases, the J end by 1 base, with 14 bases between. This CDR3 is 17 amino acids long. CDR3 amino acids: CASSELMGGLNTGELFF. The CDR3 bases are TGTGCCAGCAGTGAACTGATGGGCGGTCTGAACACCGGGGAGCTGTTTTTT.

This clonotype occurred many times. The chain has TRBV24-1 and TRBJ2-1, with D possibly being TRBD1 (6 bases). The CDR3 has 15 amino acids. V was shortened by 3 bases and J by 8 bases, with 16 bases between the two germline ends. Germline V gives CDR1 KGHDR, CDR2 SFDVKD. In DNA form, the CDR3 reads TGTGCCACCAGTGATCCCAGGGGTTCTGGCTATGAGCAGTTCTTC. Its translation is CATSDPRGSGYEQFF.

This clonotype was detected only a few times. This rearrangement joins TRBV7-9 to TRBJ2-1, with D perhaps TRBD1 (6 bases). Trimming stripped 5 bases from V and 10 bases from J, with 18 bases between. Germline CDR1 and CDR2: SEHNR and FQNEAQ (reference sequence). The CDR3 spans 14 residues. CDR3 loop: CASSAGLNRVEQFF. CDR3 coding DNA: TGTGCCAGCAGCGCCGGTCTAAACAGGGTCGAGCAGTTCTTC. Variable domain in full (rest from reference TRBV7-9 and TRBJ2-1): DTGVSQNPRHKITKRGQNVTFRCDPISEHNRLYWYRQTLGQGPEFLTYFQNEAQLEKSRLLSDRFSAERPKGSFSTLEIQRTEQGDSAMYLCASSAGLNRVEQFFGPGTRLTVL.

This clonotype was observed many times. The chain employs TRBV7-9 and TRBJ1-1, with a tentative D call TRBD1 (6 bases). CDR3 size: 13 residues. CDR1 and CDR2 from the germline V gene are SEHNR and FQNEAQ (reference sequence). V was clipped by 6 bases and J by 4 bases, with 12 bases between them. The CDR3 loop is CASSSGVATEAFF. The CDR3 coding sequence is TGTGCCAGCAGTTCAGGGGTGGCCACTGAAGCTTTCTTT.

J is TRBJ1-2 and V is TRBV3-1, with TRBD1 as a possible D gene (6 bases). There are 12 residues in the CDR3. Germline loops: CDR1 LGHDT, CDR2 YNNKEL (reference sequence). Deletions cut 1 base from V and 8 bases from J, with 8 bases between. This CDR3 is CASSQAGVGYTF. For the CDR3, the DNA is TGTGCCAGCAGCCAAGCAGGGGTAGGCTACACCTTC. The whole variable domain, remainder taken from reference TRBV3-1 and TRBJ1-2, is DTAVSQTPKYLVTQMGNDKSIKCEQNLGHDTMYWYKQDSKKFLKIMFSYNNKELIINETVPNRFSPKSPDKAHLNLHINSLELGDSAVYFCASSQAGVGYTFGSGTRLTVV.

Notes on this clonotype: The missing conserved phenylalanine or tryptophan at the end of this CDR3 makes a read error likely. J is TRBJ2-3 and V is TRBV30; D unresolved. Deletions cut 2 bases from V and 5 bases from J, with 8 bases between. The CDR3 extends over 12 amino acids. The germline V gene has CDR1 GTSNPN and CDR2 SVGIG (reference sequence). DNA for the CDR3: TGTGCCTGGAGTCAGAGGAGAGATACGCAGTATTCT. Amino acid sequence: CAWSQRRDTQYS.

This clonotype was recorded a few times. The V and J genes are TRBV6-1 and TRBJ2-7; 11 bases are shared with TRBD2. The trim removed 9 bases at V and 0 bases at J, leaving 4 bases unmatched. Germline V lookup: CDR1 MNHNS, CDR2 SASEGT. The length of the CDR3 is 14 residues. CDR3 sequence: CASLGTSGSYEQYF. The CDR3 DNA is TGTGCCAGTCTGGGGACTAGCGGCTCCTACGAGCAGTACTTC.

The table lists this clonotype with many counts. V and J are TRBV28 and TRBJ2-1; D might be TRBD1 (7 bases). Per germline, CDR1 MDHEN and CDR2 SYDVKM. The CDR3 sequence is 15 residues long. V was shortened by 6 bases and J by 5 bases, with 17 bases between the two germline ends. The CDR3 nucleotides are TGTGCCAGCAGCCGACAGGGAGGTGGGCACAATGAGCAGTTCTTC. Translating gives CASSRQGGGHNEQFF.

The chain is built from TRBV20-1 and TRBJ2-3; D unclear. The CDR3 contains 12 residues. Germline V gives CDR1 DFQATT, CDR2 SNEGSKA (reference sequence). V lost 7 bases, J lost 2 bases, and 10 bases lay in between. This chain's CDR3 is CSGVADTDTQYF. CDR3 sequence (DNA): TGCAGTGGGGTAGCAGACACAGATACGCAGTATTTT.

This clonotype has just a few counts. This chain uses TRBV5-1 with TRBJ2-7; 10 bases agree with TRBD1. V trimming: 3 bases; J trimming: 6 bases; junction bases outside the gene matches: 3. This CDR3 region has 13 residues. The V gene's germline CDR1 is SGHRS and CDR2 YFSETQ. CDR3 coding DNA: TGCGCCAGCAGCTCGGGACAGGGGAGCGAGCAGTACTTC. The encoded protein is CASSSGQGSEQYF.

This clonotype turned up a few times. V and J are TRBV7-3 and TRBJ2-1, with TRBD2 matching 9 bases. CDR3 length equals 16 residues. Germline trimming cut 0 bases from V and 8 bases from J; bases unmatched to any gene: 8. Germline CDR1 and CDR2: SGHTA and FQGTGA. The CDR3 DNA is TGTGCCAGCAGCTTAACGCAGTCTAGCGGGAAGGATGAGCAGTTCTTC. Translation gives CASSLTQSSGKDEQFF.